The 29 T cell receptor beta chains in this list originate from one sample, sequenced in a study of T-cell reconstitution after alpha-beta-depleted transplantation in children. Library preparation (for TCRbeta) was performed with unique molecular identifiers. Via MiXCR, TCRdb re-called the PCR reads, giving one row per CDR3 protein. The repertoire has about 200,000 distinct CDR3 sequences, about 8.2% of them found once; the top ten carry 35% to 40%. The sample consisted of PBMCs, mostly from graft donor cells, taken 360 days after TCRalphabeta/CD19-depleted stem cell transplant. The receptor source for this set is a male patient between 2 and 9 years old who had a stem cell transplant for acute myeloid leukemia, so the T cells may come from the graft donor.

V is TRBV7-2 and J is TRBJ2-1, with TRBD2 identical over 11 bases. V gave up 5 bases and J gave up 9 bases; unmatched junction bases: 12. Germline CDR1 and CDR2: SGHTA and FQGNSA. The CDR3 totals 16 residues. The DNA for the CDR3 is TGTGCCAGCAGCCCCCGGGGACTAGCGGAAACACCTGAGCAGTTCTTC. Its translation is CASSPRGLAETPEQFF.

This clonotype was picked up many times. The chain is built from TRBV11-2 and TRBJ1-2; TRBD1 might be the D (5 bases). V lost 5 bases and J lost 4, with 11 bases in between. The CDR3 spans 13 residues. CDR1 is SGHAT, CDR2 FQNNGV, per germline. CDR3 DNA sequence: TGTGCCAGCAGCGTCACCAGGGCCTATGGCTACACCTTC. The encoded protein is CASSVTRAYGYTF.

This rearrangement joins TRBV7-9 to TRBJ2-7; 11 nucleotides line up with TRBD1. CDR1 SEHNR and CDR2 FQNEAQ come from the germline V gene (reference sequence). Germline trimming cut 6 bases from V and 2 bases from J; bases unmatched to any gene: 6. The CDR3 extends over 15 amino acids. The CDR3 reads CASRCRDRGTYEQYV. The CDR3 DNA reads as TGTGCCAGCAGGTGCCGGGACAGGGGGACCTACGAGCAGTACGTC.

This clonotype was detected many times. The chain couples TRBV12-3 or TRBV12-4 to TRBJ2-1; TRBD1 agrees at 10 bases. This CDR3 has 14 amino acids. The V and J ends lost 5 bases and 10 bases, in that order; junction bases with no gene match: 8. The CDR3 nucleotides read TGTGCCAGCAGTCTAGGACAGGGGGTTAGGGAGCAGTTCTTC. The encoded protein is CASSLGQGVREQFF.

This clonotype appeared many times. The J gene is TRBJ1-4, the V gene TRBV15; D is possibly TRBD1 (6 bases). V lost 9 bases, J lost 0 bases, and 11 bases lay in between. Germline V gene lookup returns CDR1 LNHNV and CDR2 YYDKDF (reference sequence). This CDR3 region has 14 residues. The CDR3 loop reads CATRTATTNEKLFF. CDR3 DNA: TGTGCCACAAGGACAGCCACAACTAATGAAAAACTGTTTTTT.

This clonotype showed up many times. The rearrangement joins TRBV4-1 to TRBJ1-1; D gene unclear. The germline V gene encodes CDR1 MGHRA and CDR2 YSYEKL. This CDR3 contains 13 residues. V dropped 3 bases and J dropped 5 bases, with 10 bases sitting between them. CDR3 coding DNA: TGCGCCAGCAGCCAGGACCCTAGGACTGAAGCTTTCTTT. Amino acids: CASSQDPRTEAFF.

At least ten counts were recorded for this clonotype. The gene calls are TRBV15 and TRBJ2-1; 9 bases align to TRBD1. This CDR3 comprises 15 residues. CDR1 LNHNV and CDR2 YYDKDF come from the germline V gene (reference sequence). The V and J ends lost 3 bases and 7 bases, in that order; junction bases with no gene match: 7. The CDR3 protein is CATSRNHRGQNEQFF. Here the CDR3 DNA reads TGTGCCACCAGCAGGAACCACAGGGGGCAGAATGAGCAGTTCTTC.

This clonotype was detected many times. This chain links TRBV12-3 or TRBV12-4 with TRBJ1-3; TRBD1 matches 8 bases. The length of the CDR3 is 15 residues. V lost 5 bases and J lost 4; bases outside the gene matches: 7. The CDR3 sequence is CASSQTWDRGNTIYF. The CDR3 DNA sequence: TGTGCCAGCAGTCAGACCTGGGACAGGGGAAACACCATATATTTT.

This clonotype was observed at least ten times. The CDR3 DNA follows: TGCGCCAGCAGCTTGAAACCTATCCAAGAGACCCAGTACTTC. Protein product: CASSLKPIQETQYF. The genes are TRBV5-1 and TRBJ2-5; D not resolved. The V gene lost 1 base and the J gene lost 1 base, with 8 bases spanning the gap. CDR3 length equals 14 residues. CDR1 is SGHRS and CDR2 is YFSETQ in the germline V gene.

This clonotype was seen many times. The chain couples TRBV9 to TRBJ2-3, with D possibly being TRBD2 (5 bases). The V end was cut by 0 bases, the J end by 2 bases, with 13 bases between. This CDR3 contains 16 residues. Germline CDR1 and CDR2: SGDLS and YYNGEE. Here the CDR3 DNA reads TGTGCCAGCAGCGTAGCCCTCCGGGGTTCCACAGATACGCAGTATTTT. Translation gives CASSVALRGSTDTQYF.

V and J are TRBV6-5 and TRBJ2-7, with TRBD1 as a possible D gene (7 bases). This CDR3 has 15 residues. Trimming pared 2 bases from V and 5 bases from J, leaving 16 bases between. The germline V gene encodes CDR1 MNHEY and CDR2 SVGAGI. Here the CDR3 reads CASSYGQGGLDEQYF. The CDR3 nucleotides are TGTGCCAGCAGTTACGGTCAGGGGGGCCTCGACGAGCAGTACTTC.

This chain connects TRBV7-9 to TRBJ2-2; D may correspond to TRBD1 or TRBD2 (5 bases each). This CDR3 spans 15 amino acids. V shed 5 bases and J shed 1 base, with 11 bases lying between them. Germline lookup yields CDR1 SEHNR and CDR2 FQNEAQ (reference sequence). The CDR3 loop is CASSQGTGNTGELFF. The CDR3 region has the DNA TGTGCCAGCAGCCAAGGGACGGGGAACACCGGGGAGCTGTTTTTT.

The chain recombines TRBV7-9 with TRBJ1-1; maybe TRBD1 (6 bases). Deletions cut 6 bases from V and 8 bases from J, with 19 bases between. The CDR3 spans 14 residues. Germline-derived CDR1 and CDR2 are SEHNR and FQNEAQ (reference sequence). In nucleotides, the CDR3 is TGTGCCAGCAGACCACCGGGACATCGACAAGAAGCTTTCTTT. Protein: CASRPPGHRQEAFF.

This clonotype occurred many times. The CDR3 DNA sequence: TGCGCCAGCAGCTTGGCACTAGCGGTTGGTTCCGGGGAGCTGTTTTTT. This gives the protein CASSLALAVGSGELFF. The chain uses TRBV5-1 and TRBJ2-2; TRBD2 agrees at 8 bases. With V trimmed by 0 bases and J by 6 bases, 7 bases remained unmatched. Germline V lookup: CDR1 SGHRS, CDR2 YFSETQ. This CDR3 comprises 16 residues.

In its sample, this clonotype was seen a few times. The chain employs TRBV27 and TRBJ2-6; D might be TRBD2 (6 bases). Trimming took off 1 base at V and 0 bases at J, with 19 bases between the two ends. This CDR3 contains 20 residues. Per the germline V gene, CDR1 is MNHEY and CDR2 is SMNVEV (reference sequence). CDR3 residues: CASSLYPTRLENSGANVLTF. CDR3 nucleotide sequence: TGTGCCAGCAGTTTATACCCGACCAGACTAGAAAACTCTGGGGCCAACGTCCTGACTTTC.

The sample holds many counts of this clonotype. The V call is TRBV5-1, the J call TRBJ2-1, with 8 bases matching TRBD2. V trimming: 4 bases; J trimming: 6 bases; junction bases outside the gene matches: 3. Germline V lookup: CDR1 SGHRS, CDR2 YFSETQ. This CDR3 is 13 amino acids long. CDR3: CASSLGTSNEQFF. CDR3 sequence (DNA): TGCGCCAGCAGCCTCGGGACTAGCAATGAGCAGTTCTTC. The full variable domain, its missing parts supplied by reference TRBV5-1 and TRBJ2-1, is KAGVTQTPRYLIKTRGQQVTLSCSPISGHRSVSWYQQTPGQGLQFLFEYFSETQRNKGNFPGRFSGRQFSNSRSEMNVSTLELGDSALYLCASSLGTSNEQFFGPGTRLTVL.

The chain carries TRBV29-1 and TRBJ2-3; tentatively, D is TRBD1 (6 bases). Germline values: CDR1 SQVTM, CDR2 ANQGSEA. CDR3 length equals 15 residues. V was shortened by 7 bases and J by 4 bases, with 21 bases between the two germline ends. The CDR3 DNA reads TGCAGCGCTGGGGAGCGGACAGTACTCCCAGATACGCAGTATTTT. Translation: CSAGERTVLPDTQYF.

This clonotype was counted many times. The CDR3 DNA is TGCGCCAGCAGCCACGGACAGGGTGGCTACAATGAGCAGTTCTTC. Protein: CASSHGQGGYNEQFF. The chain carries TRBV5-1 and TRBJ2-1, with 8 bases identical to TRBD1. The germline V gene has CDR1 SGHRS and CDR2 YFSETQ. V was pared by 4 bases and J by 3 bases, with 6 bases of the junction left unmatched. The CDR3 spans 15 residues.

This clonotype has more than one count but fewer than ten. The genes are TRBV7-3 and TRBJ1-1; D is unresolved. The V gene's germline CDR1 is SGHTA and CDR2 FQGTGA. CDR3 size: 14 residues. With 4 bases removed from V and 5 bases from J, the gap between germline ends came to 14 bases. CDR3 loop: CASSSLGVFTEAFF. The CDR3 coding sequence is TGTGCCAGCAGCTCCCTAGGCGTATTTACTGAAGCTTTCTTT.

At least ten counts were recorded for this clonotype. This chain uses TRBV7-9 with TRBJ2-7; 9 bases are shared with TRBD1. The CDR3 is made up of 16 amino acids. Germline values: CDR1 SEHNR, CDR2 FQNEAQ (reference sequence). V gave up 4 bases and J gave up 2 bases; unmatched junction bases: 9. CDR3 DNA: TGTGCCAGCAGCTATCACTTAGGGACAGGGCCCTACGAGCAGTACTTC. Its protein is CASSYHLGTGPYEQYF.

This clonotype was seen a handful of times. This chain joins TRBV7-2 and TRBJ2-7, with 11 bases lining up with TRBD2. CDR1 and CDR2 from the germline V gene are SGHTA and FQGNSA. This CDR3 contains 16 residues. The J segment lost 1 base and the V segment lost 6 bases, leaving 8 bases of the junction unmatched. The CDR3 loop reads CASSRTGTSGSYEQYV. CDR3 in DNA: TGTGCCAGCAGTCGCACCGGGACTAGCGGATCCTACGAGCAGTACGTC.

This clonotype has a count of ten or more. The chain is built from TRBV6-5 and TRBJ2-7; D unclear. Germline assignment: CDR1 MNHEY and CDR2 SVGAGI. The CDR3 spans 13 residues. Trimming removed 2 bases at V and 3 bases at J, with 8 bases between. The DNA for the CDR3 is TGTGCCAGCAGTTACACTTCTTTCTACGAGCAGTACTTC. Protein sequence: CASSYTSFYEQYF.

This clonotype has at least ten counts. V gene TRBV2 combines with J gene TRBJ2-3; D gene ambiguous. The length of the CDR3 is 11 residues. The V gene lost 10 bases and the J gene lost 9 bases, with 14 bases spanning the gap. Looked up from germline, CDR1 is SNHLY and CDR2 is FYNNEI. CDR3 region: CATARVRTQYF. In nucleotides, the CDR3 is TGTGCCACCGCGCGTGTGAGGACGCAGTATTTT.

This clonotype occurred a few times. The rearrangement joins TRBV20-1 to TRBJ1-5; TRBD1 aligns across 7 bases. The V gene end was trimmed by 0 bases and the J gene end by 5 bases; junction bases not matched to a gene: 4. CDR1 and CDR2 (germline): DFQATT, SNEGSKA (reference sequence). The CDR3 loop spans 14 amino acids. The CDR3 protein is CSAREGGGYQPQHF. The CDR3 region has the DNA TGCAGTGCTAGAGAGGGAGGGGGCTATCAGCCCCAGCATTTT.

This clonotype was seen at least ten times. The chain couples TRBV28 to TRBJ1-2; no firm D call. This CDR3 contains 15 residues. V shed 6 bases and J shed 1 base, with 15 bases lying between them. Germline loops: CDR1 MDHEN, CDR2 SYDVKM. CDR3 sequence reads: CASSDQRDFNYGYTF. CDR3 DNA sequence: TGTGCCAGCAGCGACCAGAGAGACTTTAACTATGGCTACACCTTC.

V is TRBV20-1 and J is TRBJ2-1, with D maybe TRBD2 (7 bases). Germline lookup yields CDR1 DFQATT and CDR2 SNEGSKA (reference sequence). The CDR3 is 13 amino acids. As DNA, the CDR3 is TGCAGCCTCGGGCCCCCGGGGGGCGATGAGCAGTTCTTC. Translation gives CSLGPPGGDEQFF.

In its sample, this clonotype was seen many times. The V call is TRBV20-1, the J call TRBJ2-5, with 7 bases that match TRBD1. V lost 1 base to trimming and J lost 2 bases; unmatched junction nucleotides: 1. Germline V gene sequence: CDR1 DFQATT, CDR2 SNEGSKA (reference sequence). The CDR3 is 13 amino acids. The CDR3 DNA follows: TGCAGTGCTAGAGGGGACAGTCAAGAGACCCAGTACTTC. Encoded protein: CSARGDSQETQYF.

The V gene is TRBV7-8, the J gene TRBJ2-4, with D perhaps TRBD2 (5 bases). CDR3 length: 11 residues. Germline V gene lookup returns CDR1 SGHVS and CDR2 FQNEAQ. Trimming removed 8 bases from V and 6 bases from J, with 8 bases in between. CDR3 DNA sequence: TGTGCCAGCGGGAGTCTAAACATTCAGTACTTC. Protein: CASGSLNIQYF.

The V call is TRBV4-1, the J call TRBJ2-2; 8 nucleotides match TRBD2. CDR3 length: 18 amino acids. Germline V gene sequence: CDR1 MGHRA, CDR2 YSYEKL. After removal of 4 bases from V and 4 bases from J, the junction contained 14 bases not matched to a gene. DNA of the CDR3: TGCGCCAGCAGCCCCCTTGGCTCCGGGACTAGAGGCACCGGGGAGCTGTTTTTT. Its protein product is CASSPLGSGTRGTGELFF.